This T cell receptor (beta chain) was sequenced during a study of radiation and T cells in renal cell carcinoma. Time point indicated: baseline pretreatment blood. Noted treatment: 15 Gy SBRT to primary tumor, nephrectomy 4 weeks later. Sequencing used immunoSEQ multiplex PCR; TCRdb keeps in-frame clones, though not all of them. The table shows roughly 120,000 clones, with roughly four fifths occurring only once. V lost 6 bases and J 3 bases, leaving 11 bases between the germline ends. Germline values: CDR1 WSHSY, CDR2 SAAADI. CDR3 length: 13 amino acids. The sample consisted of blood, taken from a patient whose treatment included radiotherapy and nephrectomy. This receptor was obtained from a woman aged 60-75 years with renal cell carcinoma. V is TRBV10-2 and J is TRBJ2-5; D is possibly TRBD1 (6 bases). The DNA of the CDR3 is TGCGCCAGCAGCAGGGGTCAGGAAGAGACCCAGTACTTC. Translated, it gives CASSRGQEETQYF.